A single sample is the source of the 25 T cell receptor beta chains below, sequenced in a study of identical twins. TCRdb recomputed calls from the 5' RACE reads with MiXCR, one row per CDR3 protein. This sample has about 520,000 distinct CDR3 sequences; roughly 21% occur once, and the top ten carry about 0.91%. These records were also assigned to another study, of T cells expressing NK-cell markers.

Sequencing input: CD4+ T cells sorted from blood. Source of these receptors: a woman aged 18-35 years in good health.

Here the CDR3 DNA reads TGTGCCAGCACCCAAGGGGGGAGGAATGGCTACACCTTC. Encoded protein: CASTQGGRNGYTF. The chain links TRBV6-6 to TRBJ1-2, with D perhaps TRBD1 (6 bases). There are 13 residues in the CDR3. V dropped 7 bases and J dropped 6 bases, with 15 bases sitting between them. Germline V gene lookup returns CDR1 MNHNY and CDR2 SVGAGI (reference sequence).

This clonotype has only a few counts. The chain employs TRBV27 and TRBJ2-5, with 8 bases matching TRBD1. The CDR3 consists of 15 residues. From germline, CDR1 is MNHEY and CDR2 SMNVEV (reference sequence). V lost 5 bases to trimming and J lost 5 bases; unmatched junction nucleotides: 10. The CDR3 nucleotides read TGTGCCAGCAGTGCGTACAGGGGGTGGGGGGAGACCCAGTACTTC. Translating it yields CASSAYRGWGETQYF.

This clonotype was detected only a few times. The V call is TRBV5-6, the J call TRBJ2-1; D is unclear. Germline CDR1 is SGHDT and CDR2 is YYEEEE. The ends were cut back, 3 bases at V and 8 bases at J, with 9 bases in the middle. The length of the CDR3 is 12 residues. The CDR3 protein is CASSYSSYEQFF. The CDR3 nucleotides read TGTGCCAGCAGCTACTCTAGTTATGAGCAGTTCTTC.

This chain joins TRBV4-3 and TRBJ2-2; D gene uncertain. The CDR3 runs to 15 residues. Germline values: CDR1 LGHNA, CDR2 YSLEER. V lost 0 bases and J 5 bases, leaving 10 bases between the germline ends. The CDR3 DNA follows: TGCGCCAGCAGCCAAGAGGCAGCTCGGACCGGGGAGCTGTTTTTT. Encoded protein: CASSQEAARTGELFF.

This clonotype has more than one count but fewer than ten. The chain links TRBV5-1 to TRBJ2-3; no reliable D call. CDR1 and CDR2 (germline): SGHRS, YFSETQ. Trimming cost V 4 bases and J 4 bases, with 10 bases left between them. This CDR3 region has 13 residues. CDR3 loop: CASSTLGPDTQYF. The CDR3 coding sequence is TGCGCCAGCAGCACCCTCGGGCCAGATACGCAGTATTTT.

The V and J genes are TRBV20-1 and TRBJ1-2; 7 nucleotides agree with TRBD1. J lost 0 bases, V lost 2 bases, and 6 bases had no gene match. CDR1 and CDR2 (germline): DFQATT, SNEGSKA (reference sequence). The CDR3 totals 15 residues. CDR3 in DNA: TGCAGTGCTAGACGGCGGGACAGACCTAACTATGGCTACACCTTC. The encoded protein is CSARRRDRPNYGYTF.

The gene calls are TRBV6-2 or TRBV6-3 and TRBJ2-7; 8 bases match TRBD1. Germline lookup yields CDR1 MNHEY and CDR2 SVGEGT. J was trimmed by 2 bases and V by 6 bases; bases with no gene match: 9. CDR3 length: 15 residues. The CDR3: CASSLGQGTTYEQYF. In DNA form, the CDR3 reads TGTGCCAGCAGCCTCGGACAGGGAACTACCTACGAGCAGTACTTC.

This clonotype was observed many times. The chain combines TRBV20-1 with TRBJ2-7, with 7 bases matching TRBD1. Germline V gene data show CDR1 as DFQATT and CDR2 as SNEGSKA (reference sequence). The CDR3 sequence is 14 residues long. J gave up 5 bases and V 5 bases, and 12 bases lay outside the gene matches. CDR3 amino acids: CSASFTGTVDEQYF. CDR3 sequence (DNA): TGCAGTGCTTCTTTTACCGGGACAGTGGACGAGCAGTACTTC.

There are a few counts of this clonotype. The chain recombines TRBV12-3 or TRBV12-4 with TRBJ2-3; maybe TRBD1 (5 bases). This CDR3 region has 14 residues. V dropped 6 bases and J dropped 2 bases, with 12 bases sitting between them. The CDR3 here is CASSKDRPTDTQYF. The DNA of the CDR3 is TGTGCCAGCAGCAAAGACAGACCCACAGATACGCAGTATTTT.

In this sample, this clonotype turned up a few times. This rearrangement joins TRBV24-1 to TRBJ2-3; perhaps TRBD2 as D (6 bases). The CDR3 is 14 amino acids. V was cut by 4 bases and J by 2 bases, with 9 bases left in between. CDR1 is KGHDR, CDR2 SFDVKD, per germline. The CDR3 spells CATSEAGTTDTQYF. The CDR3 DNA reads TGTGCCACCAGTGAGGCGGGGACCACAGATACGCAGTATTTT.

The chain has TRBV20-1 and TRBJ2-7, with 14 bases aligning to TRBD2. J gave up 6 bases and V 5 bases, and 15 bases lay outside the gene matches. CDR3 length: 17 amino acids. CDR1 and CDR2 (germline): DFQATT, SNEGSKA (reference sequence). Here the CDR3 reads CSAANLGTSGRGGEQYF. The DNA of the CDR3 is TGCAGTGCTGCCAACCTTGGGACTAGCGGGAGAGGCGGCGAGCAGTACTTC.

This clonotype was counted between two and nine times. The genes are TRBV18 and TRBJ2-5; D tentatively fits TRBD1 or TRBD2 (5 bases each). CDR3 length: 15 residues. Germline V CDR1 and CDR2: KGHSH, LQKENI. The V gene lost 6 bases and the J gene lost 0 bases, with 14 bases spanning the gap. CDR3 region: CASSPPSGHQETQYF. The CDR3 DNA reads TGTGCCAGCTCTCCCCCATCGGGGCACCAAGAGACCCAGTACTTC.

This clonotype was recorded a few times. The V call is TRBV7-2, the J call TRBJ1-1; D remains unclear. Between the trimmed V and J ends, which lost 5 bases and 0 bases, there was a span of 10 bases. In germline, CDR1 is SGHTA, CDR2 FQGNSA. This CDR3 region has 14 residues. The CDR3 loop reads CASSPPGLNTEAFF. The CDR3 bases are TGTGCCAGCAGCCCCCCGGGTCTGAACACTGAAGCTTTCTTT. The full variable domain, in which reference TRBV7-2 and TRBJ1-1 provide the parts outside the CDR3, is GAGVSQSPSNKVTEKGKDVELRCDPISGHTALYWYRQSLGQGLEFLIYFQGNSAPDKSGLPSDRFSAERTGGSVSTLTIQRTQQEDSAVYLCASSPPGLNTEAFFGQGTRLTVV.

There are many counts of this clonotype. V usage is TRBV20-1 and J usage is TRBJ2-1, with D possibly TRBD2 on 5 matching bases. Trimming shortened V by 3 bases and J by 4 bases, and 13 bases separated the two germline ends. From germline, CDR1 is DFQATT and CDR2 SNEGSKA (reference sequence). This CDR3 has 14 amino acids. The CDR3 region has the DNA TGCAGTGCTAGTCCTACAGCGGCGTACAATGAGCAGTTCTTC. This sequence encodes CSASPTAAYNEQFF.

The rearrangement uses TRBV4-1 and TRBJ2-1, with D possibly matching TRBD1 (6 bases). The CDR3 is 14 residues long. In germline, CDR1 is MGHRA, CDR2 YSYEKL. The V and J ends lost 2 bases and 9 bases respectively, with 14 bases between them. In nucleotides, the CDR3 is TGCGCCAGCAGCCAATACAGAGGGGGAAGTGAGCAGTTCTTC. Protein sequence: CASSQYRGGSEQFF.

This clonotype showed up just a few times. V and J are TRBV10-3 and TRBJ2-1; tentatively, D is TRBD1 (6 bases). Germline CDR1 is ENHRY and CDR2 is SYGVKD. The CDR3 consists of 13 residues. The V end was cut by 8 bases, the J end by 5 bases, with 13 bases between. The CDR3 spells CAIGPGDHNEQFF. The CDR3 DNA follows: TGTGCCATCGGTCCAGGGGACCACAATGAGCAGTTCTTC.

This clonotype turned up a few times. The V call is TRBV6-5, the J call TRBJ2-7; 10 bases align to TRBD2. The germline gives CDR1 MNHEY, CDR2 SVGAGI. Trimming removed 3 bases from V and 3 bases from J; junction bases left unmatched: 5. The CDR3 contains 15 residues. The CDR3, as DNA: TGTGCCAGCAGTTATTTGTCTAGCGGGGGCTACGAGCAGTACTTC. Protein product: CASSYLSSGGYEQYF.

The V and J genes are TRBV19 and TRBJ2-3, with 9 nucleotides matching TRBD1. CDR1 and CDR2 from the germline V gene are LNHDA and SQIVND (reference sequence). Trimming at V came to 6 bases and at J to 4 bases, leaving 11 bases not matched to a gene. This CDR3 has 16 residues. The CDR3 coding sequence is TGTGCCAGTAGATCGCCGGGACAGGGAGTTGCAGATACGCAGTATTTT. Amino acid sequence: CASRSPGQGVADTQYF.

In its sample, this clonotype was seen a few times. The DNA of the CDR3 is TGCAGCGTTGAAGACCCCCGGGGTTTGGGCTACGAGCAGTACTTC. It codes for CSVEDPRGLGYEQYF. The genes are TRBV29-1 and TRBJ2-7; a possible D gene is TRBD2 (5 bases). The CDR3 has 15 amino acids. Germline assignment: CDR1 SQVTM and CDR2 ANQGSEA. Trimming pared 0 bases from V and 3 bases from J, leaving 15 bases between.

The table lists this clonotype with a few counts. The chain is built from TRBV20-1 and TRBJ1-5; D unresolved. There are 13 residues in the CDR3. Germline V gene sequence: CDR1 DFQATT, CDR2 SNEGSKA (reference sequence). V lost 7 bases and J 10 bases, leaving 20 bases between the germline ends. The CDR3 sequence is CSVKPQMADPQHF. The CDR3 DNA follows: TGCAGTGTTAAACCGCAGATGGCCGATCCCCAGCATTTT.

This clonotype was picked up a small number of times. The chain employs TRBV12-3 or TRBV12-4 and TRBJ2-7, with 9 bases that match TRBD1. V was clipped by 7 bases and J by 3 bases; unmatched bases: 10. The CDR3 consists of 15 residues. CDR3 bases: TGTGCCAGCACCCTTCAGTCGGGACAGGGCTACGAGCAGTACTTC. Protein sequence: CASTLQSGQGYEQYF.

This clonotype was counted a few times. This sequence joins TRBV29-1 and TRBJ1-4; no reliable D call. Germline V gene lookup returns CDR1 SQVTM and CDR2 ANQGSEA. V lost 3 bases to trimming and J lost 3 bases, with 8 bases between them. The CDR3 extends over 13 amino acids. The CDR3 reads CSVERSSNEKLFF. CDR3 DNA sequence: TGCAGCGTTGAGCGATCCTCTAATGAAAAACTGTTTTTT.

The CDR3 coding sequence is TGCAGCTTTACCCCAATGACAGTGAACACTGAAGCTTTCTTT. Protein: CSFTPMTVNTEAFF. V gene TRBV29-1 combines with J gene TRBJ1-1; a weak D match, TRBD1 (5 bases). CDR1 SQVTM and CDR2 ANQGSEA come from the germline V gene. With 8 bases removed from V and 0 bases from J, the gap between germline ends came to 16 bases. This CDR3 has 14 residues.

The rearrangement uses TRBV20-1 and TRBJ2-1; D gene uncertain. Trimming left V 2 bases short and J 9 bases short, with 8 bases between. The V gene's germline CDR1 is DFQATT and CDR2 SNEGSKA (reference sequence). The CDR3 has 11 residues. CDR3 amino acids: CSARSSVEQFF. Here the CDR3 DNA reads TGCAGTGCTAGATCGTCTGTTGAGCAGTTCTTC.

CDR3 DNA sequence: TGTGCCAGCAGCCAATTGGCGGGAGGTTTCTCCTACAATGAGCAGTTCTTC. The encoded protein is CASSQLAGGFSYNEQFF. The chain recombines TRBV3-1 with TRBJ2-1; 8 bases are a match to TRBD2. There are 17 residues in the CDR3. After removal of 2 bases from V and 0 bases from J, the junction contained 6 bases not matched to a gene. Germline CDR1 is LGHDT and CDR2 is YNNKEL (reference sequence).